A selection of T cell receptor beta chains follows, all from one sample in a study of OX40 agonist ivuxolimab in advanced cancers. TCRdb's table, derived via immunoSEQ multiplex PCR, lists solely in-frame clones and lacks some. The sample gives about 46,000 clones, roughly 86% of which show up once; about 11% is in the top ten. The specimen comprised CD4+ or CD8+ T cells sorted from blood, sampled in a trial of the OX40 agonist ivuxolimab. Every receptor here comes from an adult with an advanced solid tumor such as melanoma, head and neck, liver or kidney cancer. Each CDR3 is given with its conserved first and last residue. A D gene is named only where the DNA matches it firmly. Size values are once, few and many counts, or a class for expanded clones, and some rows have none.

v_gene,d_gene,j_gene,abundance,CDR3nt,CDR3aa
TRBV6-1,TRBD1,TRBJ2-7,.,TGTGCCAGCAAGGGGTTCGGGACAGATCCCTACGAGCAGTACTTC,CASKGFGTDPYEQYF
TRBV7-8,.,TRBJ2-3,.,TGTGCCAGCATCGACACCTCGAAAGATACGCAGTATTTT,CASIDTSKDTQYF
TRBV27,TRBD1,TRBJ2-5,.,TGTGCCAGCAGTCCCCCCGACAGGGAAGAGACCCAGTACTTC,CASSPPDREETQYF
TRBV27,TRBD1,TRBJ1-2,.,TGTGCCAGCAGCTACGGGACAGGGGTTGGCTACACCTTC,CASSYGTGVGYTF
TRBV13,.,TRBJ2-1,.,TGTGCCAGCAGCCCGAGACAGGTGCAAAACAATGAGCAGTTCTTC,CASSPRQVQNNEQFF
TRBV5-1,.,TRBJ2-5,.,TGCGCCAGCAGCTTGGCCGCCGGTCAAGAGACCCAGTACTTC,CASSLAAGQETQYF
TRBV9,.,TRBJ2-7,once,TGTGCCAGCAGCGGCCACGGGACCTCACGCTACGAGCAGTACTTC,CASSGHGTSRYEQYF
TRBV7-2,.,TRBJ2-1,.,TGTGCCAGCAGCTTCCTTAAGTACAATGAGCAGTTCTTC,CASSFLKYNEQFF
TRBV6-4,.,TRBJ2-6,.,TGTGCCAGCAGTATCGTGTACTCACGACAAAGTCGGGCCAACGTCCTGACTTTC,CASSIVYSRQSRANVLTF
TRBV27,.,TRBJ2-1,.,TGTGCCAGCAGTCCGGGACCAATCAATGAGCAGTTCTTC,CASSPGPINEQFF
TRBV7-6,TRBD2,TRBJ2-5,.,TGTGCCAGCAGCTTGGGGCTAGCGGAAAAGGAGACCCAGTACTTC,CASSLGLAEKETQYF
TRBV21-1,.,TRBJ2-3,medium-sized,TGTGCCAGCACCTCCGGGACAGGGGGCCGAAAGACAGATACGCAGTATTTT,CASTSGTGGRKTDTQYF
TRBV19,.,TRBJ2-7,.,TGTGCCAGTAGTATAATTTGGGGGTCCTACGAGCAGTACTTC,CASSIIWGSYEQYF
TRBV10-2,.,TRBJ1-6,few,TGCGCCAGCAGTGAAGGTCCACCCCTCCACTTT,CASSEGPPLHF
TRBV6-4,TRBD1,TRBJ2-5,.,TGTGCCAGCAACAAAACCGTCCCTCGGGACAGGGGAAAAGAGACCCAGTACTTC,CASNKTVPRDRGKETQYF
TRBV4-1,TRBD1,TRBJ1-1,.,TGCGCCAGCAGCCACTGGACAGGGGACACTGAAGCTTTCTTT,CASSHWTGDTEAFF
TRBV13,.,TRBJ2-3,.,TGTGCCAGCAGCCCCGGGGGAGGGGGCCTCACAGATACGCAGTATTTT,CASSPGGGGLTDTQYF
TRBV6-6,TRBD2,TRBJ2-3,.,TGTGCCAGCAGCTACAGCGGGAGGGACACAGATACGCAGTATTTT,CASSYSGRDTDTQYF
TRBV20-1,.,TRBJ2-7,.,TGCAGTGCTAGAGCAGGGGCCGAGCAGTACTTC,CSARAGAEQYF
TRBV27,.,TRBJ2-3,.,TGTGCCAGCAGTTGGAGGGGGACAGATACGCAGTATTTT,CASSWRGTDTQYF
TRBV6-5,.,TRBJ1-1,.,TGTGCCAGCAGTTACCAGGGTATTAACACTGAAGCTTTCTTT,CASSYQGINTEAFF
TRBV27,.,TRBJ2-3,.,TGTGCCAGCAGTTTATTGACTAGGCCCATGGGAAATACGCAGTATTTT,CASSLLTRPMGNTQYF
TRBV19,.,TRBJ2-1,once,TGTGCCAGTACCCGGGACTACAATGAGCAGTTCTTC,CASTRDYNEQFF
TRBV25-1,.,TRBJ1-2,many,TGTGCCAGCAGTCCATCCGGCTGGTACTATGGCTACACCTTC,CASSPSGWYYGYTF
TRBV7-9,.,TRBJ1-1,.,TGTGCCAGCAGCTTCCGACCAGATCAAGCTTTCTTT,CASSFRPDQAFF
TRBV7-2,.,TRBJ2-3,.,TGTGCCAGCAGCCACCCCTGGGGGGGGGCGAGCACAGATACGCAGTATTTT,CASSHPWGGASTDTQYF
TRBV2,TRBD1,TRBJ2-3,.,TGTGCCAGCCTTCAGGGGGGCACAGATACGCAGTATTTT,CASLQGGTDTQYF
TRBV7-9,.,TRBJ2-5,.,TGTGCCAGCAGCTTAGTGGCCGCTAGATCCCAGTACTTC,CASSLVAARSQYF
TRBV9,TRBD1,TRBJ2-7,.,TGTGCCAGCAGCATCGGGACAGGGATGAACGAGCAGTACTTC,CASSIGTGMNEQYF
TRBV4-1,TRBD2,TRBJ2-3,.,TGCGCCAGCAGCCAAGCGGGGAGCGGGAGGACCACAGATACGCAGTATTTT,CASSQAGSGRTTDTQYF
TRBV4-2,TRBD2,TRBJ2-1,.,TGTGCCAGCAGTCAGAAGACTAGCGGGGAGCAGTTCTTC,CASSQKTSGEQFF
TRBV9,.,TRBJ2-5,few,TGTGCCAGCAGCGTAGCGGGTCTGCGGGAGACCCAGTACTTC,CASSVAGLRETQYF
TRBV6-5,TRBD2,TRBJ2-7,.,TGTGCCAGCAGTTCCCTCTTAGCGGGAGGGTCCTACGAGCAGTACTTC,CASSSLLAGGSYEQYF
TRBV7-2,.,TRBJ2-2,.,TGTGCCAGCAGCCAAGGCCCAGGGGCGACGAACACCGGGGAGCTGTTTTTT,CASSQGPGATNTGELFF
TRBV11-2,TRBD2,TRBJ2-1,.,TGTGCCAGCAGCCCCTGGGGACTAGCGGGAGCTTCAGGGGGTGAGCAGTTCTTC,CASSPWGLAGASGGEQFF
TRBV4-1,TRBD2,TRBJ2-7,.,TGCGCCAGCAGCCACGGACTAGCCTACGAGCAGTACTTC,CASSHGLAYEQYF
TRBV6-6,.,TRBJ1-1,.,TGTGCCAGCGAGGGCAGCACTGAAGCTTTCTTT,CASEGSTEAFF
TRBV10-2,TRBD2,TRBJ2-5,.,TGCGCCAGCAGTGAACTCTTAGCGGGGCAAGAGACCCAGTACTTC,CASSELLAGQETQYF
TRBV7-6,TRBD1,TRBJ2-7,.,TGTGCCAGCATCCGGGGGGGGACAGGGGGCCCCTACGAGCAGTACTTC,CASIRGGTGGPYEQYF
TRBV4-1,.,TRBJ2-2,.,TGCGCCAGCAGCCAAGAAGACACCGGGGAGCTGTTTTTT,CASSQEDTGELFF
TRBV19,.,TRBJ1-1,.,TGTGCCAGTAGTGACCTTCGTAGCACTGAAGCTTTCTTT,CASSDLRSTEAFF
TRBV28,.,TRBJ1-5,.,TGTGCCAGCAGTGAATACAGGGTACACAATCGGCCCCAGCATTTT,CASSEYRVHNRPQHF
TRBV5-4,TRBD1,TRBJ2-2,.,TGTGCCAGCAGTCGAGAGGAAAGGACAGGGAGAACCGGGGAGCTGTTTTTT,CASSREERTGRTGELFF
TRBV7-9,.,TRBJ2-3,.,TGTGCCAGCAGCTTAATCCAAGATACGCAGTATTTT,CASSLIQDTQYF